This T cell receptor (beta chain) was sequenced during a study of T cells of healthy individuals. Via MiXCR, TCRdb re-called the 5' RACE reads, giving one row per CDR3 protein. The profile shows about 96,000 distinct CDR3 sequences, roughly 15% of them singletons. The germline V and J ends were trimmed by 2 bases and 4 bases, with 6 bases remaining between them. The CDR3 loop spans 13 amino acids. In germline, CDR1 is SGHRS, CDR2 YFSETQ. This TCR was recovered from a human donor in good health. This chain connects TRBV5-1 to TRBJ2-2; D is ambiguous. In DNA, the CDR3 is TGCGCCAGCAGCTTAGGCAGCACCGGGGAGCTGTTTTTT. This sequence encodes CASSLGSTGELFF.